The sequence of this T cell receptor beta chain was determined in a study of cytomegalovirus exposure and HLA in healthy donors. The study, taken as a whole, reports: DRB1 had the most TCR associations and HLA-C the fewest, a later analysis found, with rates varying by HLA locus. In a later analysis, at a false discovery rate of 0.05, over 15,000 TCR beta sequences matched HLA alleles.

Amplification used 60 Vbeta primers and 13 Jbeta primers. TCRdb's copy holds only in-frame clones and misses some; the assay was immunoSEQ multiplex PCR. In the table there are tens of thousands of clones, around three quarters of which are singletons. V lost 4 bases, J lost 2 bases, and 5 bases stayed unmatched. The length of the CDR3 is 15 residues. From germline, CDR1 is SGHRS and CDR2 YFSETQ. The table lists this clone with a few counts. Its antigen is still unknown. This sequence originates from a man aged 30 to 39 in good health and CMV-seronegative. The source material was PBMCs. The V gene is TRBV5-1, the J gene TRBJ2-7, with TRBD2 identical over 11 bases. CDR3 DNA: TGCGCCAGCAGCCCGGGGACTAGCGGCACCTACGAGCAGTACGTC. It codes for CASSPGTSGTYEQYV.